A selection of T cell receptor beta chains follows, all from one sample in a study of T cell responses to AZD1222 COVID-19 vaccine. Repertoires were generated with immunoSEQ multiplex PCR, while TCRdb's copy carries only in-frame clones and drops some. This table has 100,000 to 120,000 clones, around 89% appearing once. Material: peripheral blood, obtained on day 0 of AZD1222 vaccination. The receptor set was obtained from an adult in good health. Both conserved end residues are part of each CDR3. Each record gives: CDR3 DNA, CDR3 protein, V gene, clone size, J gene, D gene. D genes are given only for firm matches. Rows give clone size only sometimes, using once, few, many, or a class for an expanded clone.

DNA: TGTGCCAGCAGCTTACGAGGGTCCGGCTACACCTTC; CDR3: CASSLRGSGYTF; V: TRBV5-6; size: .; J: TRBJ1-2; D: .
DNA: TGTGCCTGGAGTGCCCCGACAGGGTTGAGGGAGCAGTACTTC; CDR3: CAWSAPTGLREQYF; V: TRBV30; size: .; J: TRBJ2-7; D: TRBD1
DNA: TGTGCCAGCTCACCCGACCCTTACGAGCAGTACTTC; CDR3: CASSPDPYEQYF; V: TRBV18; size: .; J: TRBJ2-7; D: .
DNA: TGTGCCAGCAGCTTGAGGGGTAACACTGAAGCTTTCTTT; CDR3: CASSLRGNTEAFF; V: TRBV5-4; size: .; J: TRBJ1-1; D: .
DNA: TGTGCCAGCAGTTCAGGGGGCTACGAGCAGTACTTC; CDR3: CASSSGGYEQYF; V: TRBV5-4; size: .; J: TRBJ2-7; D: TRBD1
DNA: TGTGCCAGCAGGCCACAGGGTTTGGGATTTCCTGGGGCCAACGTCCTGACTTTC; CDR3: CASRPQGLGFPGANVLTF; V: TRBV27; size: once; J: TRBJ2-6; D: .
DNA: TGTGCCAGCTCACCCCAGGGGGCGAATGGACCCCTCCACTTT; CDR3: CASSPQGANGPLHF; V: TRBV18; size: .; J: TRBJ1-6; D: TRBD1
DNA: TGTGCCACCAGCAGAGGGACCGGGACAGAGAAAAACATTCAGTACTTC; CDR3: CATSRGTGTEKNIQYF; V: TRBV15; size: .; J: TRBJ2-4; D: TRBD1
DNA: TGCGCCAGCAGCCAAATCGGACAGAAGAATCAGCCCCAGCATTTT; CDR3: CASSQIGQKNQPQHF; V: TRBV4-1; size: .; J: TRBJ1-5; D: .
DNA: TGTGCCAGCAGCTCCCTTGGGCAGGGTTACACCATATATTTT; CDR3: CASSSLGQGYTIYF; V: TRBV11-2; size: .; J: TRBJ1-3; D: .
DNA: TGTGCCAGCAGCGGGAATTTTTTCCGTACTGAAGCTTTCTTT; CDR3: CASSGNFFRTEAFF; V: TRBV14; size: .; J: TRBJ1-1; D: .